This T cell receptor (beta chain) was identified during a study of vaccination effects on CD4 cells after COVID-19. General study points: After vaccination, at late timepoints, clones induced by infection and by vaccine contracted markedly.

CD4+ T cells specific for antigen were expanded with viral peptide pools by the ViraFEST assay before sequencing. Following an approximately 10-day culture, CD4+ T cells were purified. Infection dated between March and December 2020, before the Alpha, Beta and Delta variants reached the United States. Negative control cultures received an HIV-1 Nef peptide pool. TCRdb's table, derived via immunoSEQ multiplex PCR, lists solely in-frame clones and lacks some. The table has 70,000 or so clones, 73% seen once. The V end lost 5 bases, the J end lost 4 bases, and 11 bases lay between the germline ends. CDR1 is LNHDA, CDR2 SQIVND, per germline (reference sequence). CDR3 length equals 13 residues. About this clone itself: Its antigen is undetermined.

This receptor was taken from a human donor who had a prior SARS-CoV-2 infection. The V and J genes are TRBV19 and TRBJ2-5; possibly TRBD1 for D (5 bases). The sequences come from CD4+ T cells from PBMCs cultured with HIV peptides, collected before COVID-19 vaccination. The subset denotes: HIV-1 Nef peptide pool negative control/reference culture. CDR3 residues: CASSWTRRETQYF. The CDR3 DNA sequence: TGTGCCAGTAGTTGGACACGACGAGAGACCCAGTACTTC. The entire variable domain, with the rest obtained from reference TRBV19 and TRBJ2-5, is as follows: DGGITQSPKYLFRKEGQNVTLSCEQNLNHDAMYWYRQDPGQGLRLIYYSQIVNDFQKGDIAEGYSVSREKKESFPLTVTSAQKNPTAFYLCASSWTRRETQYFGPGTRLLVL.